The next 10 T cell receptor beta chains were all read from a single sample in a study of blood T cell repertoires in COVID-19. Only in-frame clones appear in the TCRdb table, and some are missing; sequencing was by immunoSEQ multiplex PCR. There are 200,000 to 250,000 clones in the sample; around 83% occur only once, and under 8.5% lies in the top ten. The sequencing sample was made of peripheral blood. All receptors come from an elderly woman with COVID-19, enrolled during active disease.

The CDR3 loop reads CASSPGSNQPQHF. The DNA for the CDR3 is TGTGCCAGCAGCCCAGGTAGCAATCAGCCCCAGCATTTT. The V and J genes are TRBV7-3 and TRBJ1-5; the D is unclear. Germline values: CDR1 SGHTA, CDR2 FQGTGA. This CDR3 contains 13 residues. Trimming cost V 5 bases and J 0 bases, with 5 bases left between them.

The V call is TRBV10-3, the J call TRBJ1-6; no definite D call. This CDR3 has 16 residues. Germline V gives CDR1 ENHRY, CDR2 SYGVKD. V lost 2 bases, J lost 0 bases, and 8 bases lay in between. CDR3 DNA: TGTGCCATCAGTGAGCAGGATAGCTCCTATAATTCACCCCTCCACTTT. Amino acids: CAISEQDSSYNSPLHF.

The rearrangement joins TRBV30 to TRBJ2-3, with D perhaps matching TRBD2 (6 bases). The CDR3 is made up of 12 amino acids. The germline V and J ends were trimmed by 1 base and 6 bases, with 8 bases remaining between them. Per the germline V gene, CDR1 is GTSNPN and CDR2 is SVGIG (reference sequence). CDR3 in DNA: TGTGCCTGGAGTGGACTAGAGGATACGCAGTATTTT. It yields the protein CAWSGLEDTQYF. Using reference TRBV30 and TRBJ2-3 for the parts outside the CDR3, the full variable domain is SQTIHQWPATLVQPVGSPLSLECTVEGTSNPNLYWYRQAAGRGLQLLFYSVGIGQISSEVPQNLSASRPQDRQFILSSKKLLLSDSGFYLCAWSGLEDTQYFGPGTRLTVL.

This chain links TRBV27 with TRBJ2-3; D is uncertain. Germline assignment: CDR1 MNHEY and CDR2 SMNVEV (reference sequence). Trimming cost V 6 bases and J 1 base, with 17 bases left between them. This CDR3 contains 16 residues. The CDR3 sequence is CASSRLYPSGTDTQYF. The CDR3 DNA sequence: TGTGCCAGCAGCCGCCTCTACCCCAGCGGCACAGATACGCAGTATTTT.

The chain has TRBV27 and TRBJ1-1, with D uncertain. From germline, CDR1 is MNHEY and CDR2 SMNVEV (reference sequence). V lost 4 bases and J lost 1, with 10 bases in between. CDR3 size: 14 residues. The CDR3 nucleotides read TGTGCCAGCAGTTATTCGGTCCGGAACACTGAAGCTTTCTTT. Residues: CASSYSVRNTEAFF.

The chain links TRBV7-3 to TRBJ2-2; 7 bases are shared with TRBD1. The ends lost 4 bases at V and 2 bases at J; junction bases unmatched: 4. From germline, CDR1 is SGHTA and CDR2 FQGTGA. CDR3 length: 15 residues. In DNA, the CDR3 is TGTGCCAGCAGCTCCCGACAGGGTAACACCGGGGAGCTGTTTTTT. Protein: CASSSRQGNTGELFF.

The chain recombines TRBV30 with TRBJ2-2; 9 bases fit TRBD2. The germline V gene encodes CDR1 GTSNPN and CDR2 SVGIG (reference sequence). The CDR3 has 16 amino acids. Unmatched junction bases numbered 12, after V lost 8 bases and J lost 2 bases. CDR3 DNA sequence: TGTGCCGGCCGCCAGAGCGGGAGGCTTAACACCGGGGAGCTGTTTTTT. Its protein is CAGRQSGRLNTGELFF.

The rearrangement uses TRBV7-8 and TRBJ2-1; 7 nucleotides line up with TRBD1. The CDR3 loop spans 17 amino acids. The ends lost 4 bases at V and 4 bases at J; junction bases unmatched: 13. From germline, CDR1 is SGHVS and CDR2 FQNEAQ. CDR3 in DNA: TGTGCCAGCAGCTCAGGGGGACGCGGACGCGCGTACAATGAGCAGTTCTTC. Translation gives CASSSGGRGRAYNEQFF.

V is TRBV4-2 and J is TRBJ1-5, with 8 bases that match TRBD1. The germline V gene encodes CDR1 LGHNA and CDR2 YNFKEQ. There are 15 residues in the CDR3. J lost 8 bases, V lost 1 base, and 7 bases had no gene match. Written as DNA, the CDR3 is TGTGCCAGCAGCCAAGGAGGACAGGGCACAGAGCCCCAGCATTTT. This translates into CASSQGGQGTEPQHF.

The rearrangement links TRBV5-5 to TRBJ2-7; D possibly corresponds to TRBD1 (5 bases). Trimming left V 2 bases short and J 5 bases short, with 8 bases between. Germline V gene lookup returns CDR1 SGHKS and CDR2 YYEKEE (reference sequence). The CDR3 has 12 residues. The CDR3 DNA reads TGTGCCAGCAGCTTTGCAGGGAACGAGCAGTACTTC. Translating it yields CASSFAGNEQYF.